The 32 T cell receptor beta chains below come from one sample, sequenced in a study of shared clonotypes between healthy human individuals. Profiled with immunoSEQ multiplex PCR; TCRdb holds only in-frame clones, not every one. The sample lists about 2 million clones, about 94% occurring once. Positively selected for CCR7, the CD45RO-negative cells used as naive CD8 cells excluded terminally differentiated effector memory CD45RA+ cells. Input material: naive CD8+ T cells sorted from blood. These receptors all come from a man younger than 35 in good health.

Concerning this clone itself: This may be a read error: a much more frequent sequence differs by one nucleotide. At the DNA level, this CDR3 is encoded by other sequences in the same sample as well. This chain joins TRBV30 and TRBJ1-1; D not resolved. The CDR3 totals 13 residues. CDR1 is GTSNPN and CDR2 is SVGIG in the germline V gene (reference sequence). V dropped 0 bases and J dropped 1 base, with 6 bases sitting between them. The CDR3 DNA is TGTGCCTGGAGTGTCGGAGGGAACACTGAAGCTTTCTTT. Encoded protein: CAWSVGGNTEAFF.

The rearrangement joins TRBV7-2 to TRBJ2-3; 7 bases match TRBD2. CDR1 SGHTA and CDR2 FQGNSA come from the germline V gene. Trimming at V came to 5 bases and at J to 1 base, leaving 3 bases not matched to a gene. CDR3 length equals 14 residues. CDR3 coding DNA: TGTGCCAGCAGCCAGGGAGGGGGCACAGATACGCAGTATTTT. Protein product: CASSQGGGTDTQYF.

The chain carries TRBV7-9 and TRBJ2-5, with a weak D call TRBD2 (6 bases). V shed 3 bases and J shed 3 bases, with 14 bases lying between them. This CDR3 is 15 amino acids long. CDR1 is SEHNR and CDR2 is FQNEAQ in the germline V gene (reference sequence). CDR3 sequence reads: CASSLYSGAKETQYF. CDR3 in DNA: TGTGCCAGCAGCTTGTATAGCGGAGCAAAAGAGACCCAGTACTTC.

The chain uses TRBV7-9 and TRBJ2-1; D may be TRBD1 (6 bases). V lost 5 bases and J 0 bases, leaving 11 bases between the germline ends. Germline CDR1 is SEHNR and CDR2 is FQNEAQ (reference sequence). There are 15 residues in the CDR3. CDR3 coding DNA: TGTGCCAGCAGCCGACAGGTTAGCTCCTACAATGAGCAGTTCTTC. It is translated as CASSRQVSSYNEQFF.

V is TRBV4-3 and J is TRBJ2-1; TRBD2 matches at 11 bases. V shed 2 bases, J shed 8 bases, and the junction held 2 bases outside the gene matches. The CDR3 loop spans 14 amino acids. The V gene's germline CDR1 is LGHNA and CDR2 YSLEER. CDR3 bases: TGCGCCAGCAGCCAACCGGGACTAGCGGATGAGCAGTTCTTC. It codes for CASSQPGLADEQFF.

This sequence joins TRBV6-5 and TRBJ1-5; unclear D gene. Germline values: CDR1 MNHEY, CDR2 SVGAGI. Trimming stripped 8 bases from V and 5 bases from J, with 4 bases between. This CDR3 is 10 amino acids long. The CDR3 loop is CASGHQPQHF. The CDR3 DNA follows: TGTGCCAGCGGGCATCAGCCCCAGCATTTT.

As for this clone: In the same sample, other DNA sequences code for this CDR3. This chain connects TRBV5-1 to TRBJ2-7, with D uncertain. The CDR3 spans 13 residues. V was cut by 5 bases and J by 2 bases, with 11 bases left in between. Germline lookup yields CDR1 SGHRS and CDR2 YFSETQ. CDR3 bases: TGCGCCAGCAGTTTTGGACGGGCCTACGAGCAGTACTTC. Translation: CASSFGRAYEQYF.

The chain carries TRBV4-1 and TRBJ2-1, with 9 bases matching TRBD2. With 1 base clipped from V and 3 bases from J, the junction kept 4 bases outside the gene matches. CDR1 is MGHRA, CDR2 YSYEKL, per germline. The CDR3 extends over 16 amino acids. CDR3 nucleotides: TGCGCCAGCAGCCAAGTCGAACTAGCGGGCTACAATGAGCAGTTCTTC. It translates to CASSQVELAGYNEQFF.

CDR3 loop: CAWGGQGPSGNTIYF. For the CDR3, the DNA is TGTGCCTGGGGGGGACAAGGACCATCTGGAAACACCATATATTTT. V and J are TRBV30 and TRBJ1-3, with D tentatively TRBD1 (6 bases). CDR1 and CDR2 (germline): GTSNPN, SVGIG (reference sequence). Trimming removed 5 bases from V and 1 base from J, with 15 bases in between. CDR3 length equals 15 residues.

The chain joins TRBV2 to TRBJ2-5; D may be TRBD2 (6 bases). The V end was cut by 4 bases, the J end by 5 bases, with 8 bases between. The CDR3 is made up of 12 amino acids. From germline, CDR1 is SNHLY and CDR2 FYNNEI. Here the CDR3 DNA reads TGTGCCAGCAGTGGGGAGGCGGAGACCCAGTACTTC. Translating gives CASSGEAETQYF.

For this clone: Other DNA sequences from this sample encode an identical CDR3 as well. The genes are TRBV11-2 and TRBJ2-7, with D unclear. With 3 bases removed from V and 0 bases from J, the gap between germline ends came to 6 bases. Germline V gene sequence: CDR1 SGHAT, CDR2 FQNNGV. The CDR3 is made up of 13 amino acids. This CDR3 is CASSFSDSYEQYF. The CDR3 DNA follows: TGTGCCAGCAGCTTTTCGGACTCCTACGAGCAGTACTTC.

The chain has TRBV9 and TRBJ2-3; 11 bases are a match to TRBD2. The CDR3 totals 15 residues. The germline gives CDR1 SGDLS, CDR2 YYNGEE. V dropped 4 bases and J dropped 4; count of bases not matched to a gene: 5. CDR3 nucleotide sequence: TGTGCCAGCAGCCCTATAGCGGGGGGGCCAGATACGCAGTATTTT. It translates to CASSPIAGGPDTQYF.

The J gene is TRBJ1-2, the V gene TRBV6-5; 8 bases match TRBD1. Germline V gene data show CDR1 as MNHEY and CDR2 as SVGAGI. V shed 5 bases and J 4 bases; nucleotides not matched to a gene: 9. The CDR3 is 15 residues long. The DNA of the CDR3 is TGTGCCAGCAGTGGGGGAAAGACAGGGGTCTATGGCTACACCTTC. The encoded protein is CASSGGKTGVYGYTF.

V is TRBV4-1 and J is TRBJ2-7, with 7 bases fitting TRBD1. The V gene end was trimmed by 0 bases and the J gene end by 2 bases; junction bases not matched to a gene: 7. The germline CDR1 and CDR2 sequences are MGHRA and YSYEKL. The CDR3 covers 16 residues. This chain's CDR3 is CASSQERDSIAYEQYF. The DNA for the CDR3 is TGCGCCAGCAGCCAAGAAAGGGACAGCATTGCCTACGAGCAGTACTTC.

This rearrangement joins TRBV19 to TRBJ1-2; D is ambiguous. Looked up from germline, CDR1 is LNHDA and CDR2 is SQIVND (reference sequence). V was trimmed by 7 bases and J by 7 bases, leaving 19 bases between them. The CDR3 contains 14 residues. Here the CDR3 DNA reads TGTGCCAGTACCACTTCCTGGGAATTCGGTGGCTACACCTTC. Amino acids: CASTTSWEFGGYTF.

This sequence joins TRBV27 and TRBJ2-5, with D hard to call. The V end lost 6 bases, the J end lost 2 bases, and 13 bases lay between the germline ends. Germline-derived CDR1 and CDR2 are MNHEY and SMNVEV (reference sequence). The CDR3 sequence is 14 residues long. CDR3 protein: CASRYSVAQETQYF. CDR3 DNA sequence: TGTGCCAGCAGGTACAGTGTGGCACAAGAGACCCAGTACTTC.

The J gene is TRBJ2-5, the V gene TRBV27, with D possibly matching TRBD2 (5 bases). This CDR3 spans 14 amino acids. Germline CDR1 MNHEY, CDR2 SMNVEV (reference sequence). V dropped 2 bases and J dropped 2 bases, with 9 bases sitting between them. CDR3 in DNA: TGTGCCAGCAGTTTAAGGGAGAATCAAGAGACCCAGTACTTC. Encoded protein: CASSLRENQETQYF.

The V gene is TRBV7-9, the J gene TRBJ2-1, with TRBD2 identical over 13 bases. This CDR3 spans 15 amino acids. The ends lost 5 bases at V and 9 bases at J; junction bases unmatched: 7. In germline, CDR1 is SEHNR, CDR2 FQNEAQ (reference sequence). CDR3 residues: CASSATSGGATEQFF. The DNA for the CDR3 is TGTGCCAGCAGCGCCACTAGCGGGGGGGCCACTGAGCAGTTCTTC. Drawing the rest from reference TRBV7-9 and TRBJ2-1, the complete variable domain is DTGVSQNPRHKITKRGQNVTFRCDPISEHNRLYWYRQTLGQGPEFLTYFQNEAQLEKSRLLSDRFSAERPKGSFSTLEIQRTEQGDSAMYLCASSATSGGATEQFFGPGTRLTVL.

J is TRBJ2-2 and V is TRBV27; D is unclear. V was pared by 6 bases and J by 6 bases, with 11 bases between. Germline assignment: CDR1 MNHEY and CDR2 SMNVEV (reference sequence). The CDR3 sequence is 13 residues long. The CDR3 protein is CASSRWDPGELFF. Here the CDR3 DNA reads TGTGCCAGCAGCCGATGGGATCCCGGGGAGCTGTTTTTT.

The chain's CDR3 is CASSLGAQPGREQYF. The CDR3 bases are TGTGCCAGCAGTTTGGGGGCCCAACCCGGGAGGGAGCAGTACTTC. V and J are TRBV27 and TRBJ2-7, with D maybe TRBD2 (7 bases). This CDR3 contains 15 residues. The V gene lost 3 bases and the J gene lost 7 bases, with 19 bases spanning the gap. Germline lookup yields CDR1 MNHEY and CDR2 SMNVEV (reference sequence).

The rearrangement links TRBV2 to TRBJ2-5; the D gene is possibly TRBD2 (6 bases). The CDR3 totals 15 residues. The germline V gene encodes CDR1 SNHLY and CDR2 FYNNEI. Trimming cost V 6 bases and J 1 base, with 15 bases left between them. CDR3 DNA sequence: TGTGCCAGCAGCCCCCCCGCGGGATCCCAAGAGACCCAGTACTTC. It translates to CASSPPAGSQETQYF. The full variable domain, completed using reference TRBV2 and TRBJ2-5, is EPEVTQTPSHQVTQMGQEVILRCVPISNHLYFYWYRQILGQKVEFLVSFYNNEISEKSEIFDDQFSVERPDGSNFTLKIRSTKLEDSAMYFCASSPPAGSQETQYFGPGTRLLVL.

The rearrangement joins TRBV28 to TRBJ2-5; 7 nucleotides match TRBD1. The germline V gene encodes CDR1 MDHEN and CDR2 SYDVKM. This CDR3 contains 12 residues. Unmatched junction bases numbered 2, after V lost 7 bases and J lost 3 bases. The CDR3, as DNA: TGTGCCAGCACTCAGGGGGAAGAGACCCAGTACTTC. This codes for CASTQGEETQYF.

V gene TRBV6-1 combines with J gene TRBJ1-2; no firm D call. The V and J ends lost 4 bases and 7 bases respectively, with 10 bases between them. The CDR3 is 12 amino acids. Per germline, CDR1 MNHNS and CDR2 SASEGT. The CDR3 DNA sequence: TGTGCCAGCAGTGGAAGCGCGTTTGGCTACACCTTC. It codes for CASSGSAFGYTF.

This sequence joins TRBV25-1 and TRBJ2-1; a possible D gene is TRBD2 (6 bases). The CDR3 totals 14 residues. Trimming pared 8 bases from V and 9 bases from J, leaving 20 bases between. CDR1 and CDR2 from the germline V gene are MGHDK and SYGVNS. The CDR3 loop reads CASAWRAGGSEQFF. The CDR3 nucleotides read TGTGCCAGCGCTTGGAGGGCCGGTGGGAGTGAGCAGTTCTTC.

V and J are TRBV6-5 and TRBJ2-7; 7 bases are a match to TRBD1. The V gene end was trimmed by 1 base and the J gene end by 5 bases; junction bases not matched to a gene: 8. The length of the CDR3 is 15 residues. Germline V gene lookup returns CDR1 MNHEY and CDR2 SVGAGI. In DNA form, the CDR3 reads TGTGCCAGCAGTTACTTTCAGGGGGAACAGGACGAGCAGTACTTC. Amino acid sequence: CASSYFQGEQDEQYF.

V is TRBV5-1 and J is TRBJ2-1; 11 nucleotides line up with TRBD2. Germline-derived CDR1 and CDR2 are SGHRS and YFSETQ. CDR3 size: 18 residues. V gave up 4 bases and J gave up 2 bases; unmatched junction bases: 11. The CDR3 reads CASSPGTSGNPAYNEQFF. CDR3 coding DNA: TGCGCCAGCAGCCCCGGGACTAGCGGCAACCCGGCCTACAATGAGCAGTTCTTC.

The chain carries TRBV25-1 and TRBJ1-2, with D maybe TRBD1 (5 bases). The germline CDR1 and CDR2 sequences are MGHDK and SYGVNS. The CDR3 is made up of 14 amino acids. V was shortened by 2 bases and J by 4 bases, with 11 bases between the two germline ends. The CDR3 bases are TGTGCCAGCAGTGAAGGGGCATCCCTCTATGGCTACACCTTC. Translating gives CASSEGASLYGYTF.

This rearrangement joins TRBV27 to TRBJ1-5; D is perhaps TRBD1 (6 bases). The V gene's germline CDR1 is MNHEY and CDR2 SMNVEV (reference sequence). This CDR3 region has 17 residues. Trimming stripped 3 bases from V and 2 bases from J, with 17 bases between. DNA of the CDR3: TGTGCCAGCAGTTTGGGCAGGGGACCGGTGGGCAATCAGCCCCAGCATTTT. Amino acid sequence: CASSLGRGPVGNQPQHF.

V gene TRBV4-3 combines with J gene TRBJ2-7; D gene unclear. The V end lost 0 bases, the J end lost 0 bases, and 6 bases lay between the germline ends. Germline assignment: CDR1 LGHNA and CDR2 YSLEER. The CDR3 loop spans 14 amino acids. CDR3 nucleotides: TGCGCCAGCAGCCAAGAGAGGAACTCCTACGAGCAGTACTTC. It is translated as CASSQERNSYEQYF.

The chain has TRBV30 and TRBJ1-4; weak D call: TRBD1 (5 bases). The CDR3 sequence is 15 residues long. Looked up from germline, CDR1 is GTSNPN and CDR2 is SVGIG (reference sequence). Trimming shortened V by 2 bases and J by 8 bases, and 18 bases separated the two germline ends. The CDR3, as DNA: TGTGCCTGGAGTCAGACTAGGGGTTTTAACGAAAAACTGTTTTTT. Translated, it gives CAWSQTRGFNEKLFF.

The V call is TRBV29-1, the J call TRBJ1-1; 7 nucleotides align to TRBD1. This CDR3 is built from 12 residues. Per the germline V gene, CDR1 is SQVTM and CDR2 is ANQGSEA. The V gene end was trimmed by 5 bases and the J gene end by 3 bases; junction bases not matched to a gene: 3. CDR3 sequence reads: CSVFTGDTEAFF. The DNA of the CDR3 is TGCAGCGTTTTCACAGGGGACACTGAAGCTTTCTTT.

V and J are TRBV9 and TRBJ1-1; D is unclear. The V end lost 1 base, the J end lost 6 bases, and 10 bases lay between the germline ends. Germline V gene lookup returns CDR1 SGDLS and CDR2 YYNGEE. The CDR3 spans 13 residues. CDR3 sequence: CASSVTVKAEAFF. As DNA, the CDR3 is TGTGCCAGCAGCGTAACGGTGAAGGCTGAAGCTTTCTTT.